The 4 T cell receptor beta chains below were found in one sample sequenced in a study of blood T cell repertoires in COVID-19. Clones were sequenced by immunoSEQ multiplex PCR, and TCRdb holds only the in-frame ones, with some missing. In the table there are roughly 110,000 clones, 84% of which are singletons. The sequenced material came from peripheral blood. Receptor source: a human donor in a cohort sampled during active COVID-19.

Here the CDR3 DNA reads TGTGCCAGCTCACCGGGGCACGGCAATCAGCCCCAGCATTTT. This translates into CASSPGHGNQPQHF. This chain links TRBV18 with TRBJ1-5, with a possible D match to TRBD1 (5 bases). V lost 3 bases and J lost 2, with 8 bases in between. This CDR3 region has 14 residues. Germline V gene lookup returns CDR1 KGHSH and CDR2 LQKENI.

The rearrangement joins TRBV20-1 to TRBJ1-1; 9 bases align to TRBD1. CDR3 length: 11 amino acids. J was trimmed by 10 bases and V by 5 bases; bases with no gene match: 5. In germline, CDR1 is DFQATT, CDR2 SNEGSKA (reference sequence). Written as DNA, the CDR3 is TGCAGTGCTCCTTTGACAGGGGGAGCTTTCTTT. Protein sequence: CSAPLTGGAFF.

The CDR3: CASRKPGQGTDTQYF. CDR3 nucleotides: TGTGCCAGCAGAAAACCGGGACAGGGCACAGATACGCAGTATTTT. This chain uses TRBV5-8 with TRBJ2-3; 8 nucleotides align to TRBD1. V lost 5 bases, J lost 1 base, and 6 bases stayed unmatched. CDR1 and CDR2 (germline): SGHTS, YDEGEE. The CDR3 is made up of 15 amino acids.

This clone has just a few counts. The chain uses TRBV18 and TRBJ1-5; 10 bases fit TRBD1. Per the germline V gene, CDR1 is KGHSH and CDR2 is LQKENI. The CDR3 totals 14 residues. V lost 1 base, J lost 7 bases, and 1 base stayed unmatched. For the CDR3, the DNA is TGTGCCAGCTCACCACTGGACAGGGGGCAGCCCCAGCATTTT. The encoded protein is CASSPLDRGQPQHF.